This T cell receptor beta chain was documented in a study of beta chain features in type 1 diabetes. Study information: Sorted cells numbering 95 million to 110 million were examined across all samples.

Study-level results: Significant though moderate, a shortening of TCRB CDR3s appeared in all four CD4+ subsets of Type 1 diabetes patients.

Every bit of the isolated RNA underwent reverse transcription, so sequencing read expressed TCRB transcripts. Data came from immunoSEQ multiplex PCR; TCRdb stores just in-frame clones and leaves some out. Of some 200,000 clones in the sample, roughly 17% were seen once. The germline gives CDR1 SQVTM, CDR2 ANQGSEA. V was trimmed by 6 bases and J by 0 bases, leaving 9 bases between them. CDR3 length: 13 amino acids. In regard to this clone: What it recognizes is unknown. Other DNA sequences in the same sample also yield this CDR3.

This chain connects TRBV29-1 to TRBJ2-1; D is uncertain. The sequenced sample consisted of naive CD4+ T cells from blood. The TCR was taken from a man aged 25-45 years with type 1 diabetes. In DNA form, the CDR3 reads TGCAGCGTCGTGGAGAGCTCCTACAATGAGCAGTTCTTC. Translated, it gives CSVVESSYNEQFF.